Below, 9 T cell receptor beta chains from the same sample are listed, as sequenced in a study of blood T cell repertoires in COVID-19. Produced via immunoSEQ multiplex PCR; TCRdb's table is partial and in-frame only. The top ten clones hold roughly 20% of a sample with around 200,000 clones, approximately 87% of them seen once. Specimen: peripheral blood. The receptors shown here come from a man between 70 and 80 years old with active or convalescent COVID-19.

As concerns this clone: Germline and junction disagree at one end, which may indicate a read error. The rearrangement joins TRBV3-1 (or the pseudogene TRBV3-2) to TRBJ2-4, with a tentative D call TRBD2 (6 bases). This CDR3 spans 15 amino acids. In germline, CDR1 is LGHDT, CDR2 YNNKEL (reference sequence). The CDR3 is CASSHFSLPGVGLNF. The CDR3 DNA reads as TGTGCCAGCAGCCATTTTTCCCTACCGGGAGTAGGTCTGAACTTC.

CDR3 amino acids: CASSNRVTDTQYF. The CDR3 DNA reads TGTGCCAGCAGTAACCGGGTCACAGATACGCAGTATTTT. The chain carries TRBV6-6 and TRBJ2-3; D is undetermined. From germline, CDR1 is MNHNY and CDR2 SVGAGI (reference sequence). The CDR3 consists of 13 residues. V lost 5 bases and J lost 2, with 8 bases in between.

This chain links TRBV11-3 with TRBJ2-2, with 10 bases matching TRBD2. The CDR3 consists of 17 residues. Germline assignment: CDR1 SGHNT and CDR2 YENEEA. V trimming: 2 bases; J trimming: 7 bases; junction bases outside the gene matches: 10. The CDR3 DNA reads TGTGCCAGCAGCTTACCAGCGGGAGGGCCTAGTATCGGGGAGCTGTTTTTT. This sequence encodes CASSLPAGGPSIGELFF. Based on the CDR3 plus reference TRBV11-3 and TRBJ2-2, the full variable domain is EAGVVQSPRYKIIEKKQPVAFWCNPISGHNTLYWYLQNLGQGPELLIRYENEEAVDDSQLPKDRFSAERLKGVDSTLKIQPAELGDSAVYLCASSLPAGGPSIGELFFGEGSRLTVL.

The chain is built from TRBV3-1 (or the pseudogene TRBV3-2) and TRBJ2-3; TRBD1 is a possible D gene (6 bases). V shed 1 base and J shed 6 bases, with 11 bases lying between them. CDR3 length: 14 residues. Germline CDR1 is LGHDT and CDR2 is YNNKEL (reference sequence). The CDR3 reads CASSQGTASDTQYF. The CDR3 nucleotides are TGTGCCAGCAGCCAAGGGACAGCCTCGGATACGCAGTATTTT.

The genes are TRBV7-9 and TRBJ2-1; maybe TRBD2 (6 bases). The CDR3 totals 15 residues. Trimming pared 5 bases from V and 4 bases from J, leaving 15 bases between. Looked up from germline, CDR1 is SEHNR and CDR2 is FQNEAQ (reference sequence). Here the CDR3 DNA reads TGTGCCAGCAGCATACTTAGCGGAGCATACAATGAGCAGTTCTTC. This translates into CASSILSGAYNEQFF.

The chain recombines TRBV7-2 with TRBJ1-2, with D uncertain. Germline CDR1 reads SGHTA; CDR2 reads FQGNSA. This CDR3 comprises 13 residues. The V end was cut by 0 bases, the J end by 5 bases, with 7 bases between. As DNA, the CDR3 is TGTGCCAGCAGCTTAGCGCGGACTTATGGCTACACCTTC. Amino acids: CASSLARTYGYTF.

The chain uses TRBV15 and TRBJ2-2; 7 nucleotides align to TRBD1. Trimming cost V 3 bases and J 6 bases; bases outside gene matches: 10. This CDR3 is 16 amino acids long. Per germline, CDR1 LNHNV and CDR2 YYDKDF (reference sequence). The CDR3, as DNA: TGTGCCACCAGCAGTCCTCCGAGGACAGGATCCGGGGAGCTGTTTTTT. This gives the protein CATSSPPRTGSGELFF.

V usage is TRBV10-2 and J usage is TRBJ2-7; the D is unclear. The CDR3 contains 11 residues. Germline V gene data show CDR1 as WSHSY and CDR2 as SAAADI. Trimming took off 6 bases at V and 3 bases at J, with 6 bases between the two ends. The CDR3 is CASSSGYEQYF. The CDR3 nucleotides are TGCGCCAGCAGCTCGGGCTACGAGCAGTACTTC.

The chain combines TRBV7-6 with TRBJ2-1, with D uncertain. CDR3 length: 14 amino acids. CDR1 is SGHVS and CDR2 is FNYEAQ in the germline V gene. The V end was cut by 4 bases, the J end by 3 bases, with 10 bases between. The CDR3 here is CASSSLSSYNEQFF. In DNA form, the CDR3 reads TGTGCCAGCAGCTCCCTTAGCAGCTACAATGAGCAGTTCTTC. The full variable domain, in which reference TRBV7-6 and TRBJ2-1 provide the parts outside the CDR3, is GAGVSQSPRYKVTKRGQDVALRCDPISGHVSLYWYRQALGQGPEFLTYFNYEAQQDKSGLPNDRFSAERPEGSISTLTIQRTEQRDSAMYRCASSSLSSYNEQFFGPGTRLTVL.